The 22 T cell receptor beta chains below come from one sample, sequenced in a study of T cells after yellow fever vaccination. MiXCR was run by TCRdb on the 5' RACE reads, yielding one entry per CDR3 protein. The sample has some 500,000 distinct CDR3 sequences, about 13% seen once. The sample was PBMCs, taken on the day of the yellow fever booster vaccination. These receptors were collected from a man younger than 40 who received the YFV17D yellow fever vaccine.

V and J are TRBV29-1 and TRBJ2-5; D may be TRBD2 (6 bases). This CDR3 has 13 residues. The germline gives CDR1 SQVTM, CDR2 ANQGSEA. V was pared by 4 bases and J by 0 bases, with 9 bases between. The CDR3 DNA follows: TGCAGCGTTGTGGGGACTTACCAAGAGACCCAGTACTTC. Encoded protein: CSVVGTYQETQYF.

This chain joins TRBV28 and TRBJ2-3; no reliable D call. Trimming pared 5 bases from V and 5 bases from J, leaving 23 bases between. Germline CDR1 is MDHEN and CDR2 is SYDVKM. The CDR3 has 17 amino acids. The CDR3 DNA sequence: TGTGCCAGCAGTCCTAAAGGAAAAGGGTATTTAAAAGATACGCAGTATTTT. Its translation: CASSPKGKGYLKDTQYF.

V and J are TRBV9 and TRBJ2-5; 7 nucleotides align to TRBD1. This CDR3 comprises 14 residues. Trimming removed 6 bases from V and 0 bases from J; junction bases left unmatched: 5. Looked up from germline, CDR1 is SGDLS and CDR2 is YYNGEE. The CDR3 coding sequence is TGTGCCAGCACCCAGGGGGTATACCAAGAGACCCAGTACTTC. Residues: CASTQGVYQETQYF.

A few counts support this clonotype. The rearrangement joins TRBV11-2 to TRBJ2-2; D call uncertain. There are 17 residues in the CDR3. The germline CDR1 and CDR2 sequences are SGHAT and FQNNGV. V was clipped by 1 base and J by 0 bases, with 12 bases between them. CDR3 sequence reads: CASSLGHSLANTGELFF. Written as DNA, the CDR3 is TGTGCCAGCAGCTTAGGACACTCACTCGCGAACACCGGGGAGCTGTTTTTT.

This clonotype has only a few counts. This chain connects TRBV10-3 to TRBJ2-3, with a tentative D call TRBD2 (6 bases). Germline V lookup: CDR1 ENHRY, CDR2 SYGVKD. V lost 7 bases, J lost 2 bases, and 13 bases lay in between. This CDR3 spans 14 amino acids. The CDR3 region is CAITPTSSTDTQYF. The CDR3 coding sequence is TGTGCCATCACCCCGACTAGTTCCACAGATACGCAGTATTTT.

The V and J genes are TRBV10-1 and TRBJ2-2; D is unresolved. This CDR3 spans 12 amino acids. V lost 2 bases, J lost 6 bases, and 4 bases lay in between. Germline CDR1 is WNHNN and CDR2 is SYGVQD (reference sequence). The DNA of the CDR3 is TGCGCCAGCAGTGAGCTGGCCGGGGAGCTGTTTTTT. This codes for CASSELAGELFF.

The genes are TRBV6-1 and TRBJ2-6; no definite D call. Trimming removed 8 bases from V and 0 bases from J, with 5 bases in between. The germline gives CDR1 MNHNS, CDR2 SASEGT. CDR3 length: 13 amino acids. CDR3 loop: CASLTSGANVLTF. The DNA for the CDR3 is TGTGCCAGCCTTACCTCTGGGGCCAACGTCCTGACTTTC.

This clonotype was seen more than once but under ten times. The V call is TRBV4-3, the J call TRBJ2-1, with D uncertain. Germline V gene sequence: CDR1 LGHNA, CDR2 YSLEER. V was cut by 3 bases and J by 5 bases, with 8 bases left in between. CDR3 length: 13 residues. The chain's CDR3 is CASSHSTNNEQFF. The CDR3 DNA is TGCGCCAGCAGCCATTCTACCAACAATGAGCAGTTCTTC.

The CDR3 protein is CASNPGGNPGANVLTF. In nucleotides, the CDR3 is TGTGCCAGCAATCCGGGCGGCAATCCTGGGGCCAACGTCCTGACTTTC. The chain employs TRBV6-1 and TRBJ2-6; D remains ambiguous. The germline V and J ends were trimmed by 7 bases and 2 bases, with 15 bases remaining between them. Germline V CDR1 and CDR2: MNHNS, SASEGT. The CDR3 spans 16 residues.

This clonotype was seen repeatedly, ten times or more. As DNA, the CDR3 is TGTGCCAGCAGTTTGAGGGGGGACCCCTACAATGAGCAGTTCTTC. It codes for CASSLRGDPYNEQFF. This chain uses TRBV12-3 or TRBV12-4 with TRBJ2-1; D tentatively fits TRBD1 or TRBD2 (6 bases each). The length of the CDR3 is 15 residues. V was pared by 3 bases and J by 2 bases, with 11 bases between.

This clonotype was seen more than once but under ten times. The junction and the germline gene differ at one end; a read error may be behind it. This chain links TRBV7-9 with TRBJ1-4; 7 nucleotides align to TRBD1. Germline CDR1 SEHNR, CDR2 FQNEAQ (reference sequence). The CDR3 length is 11 residues. The CDR3 loop reads CASSSLGQDVF. The CDR3 coding sequence is TGTGCCAGCAGCTCGCTCGGACAGGACGTTTTT.

This clonotype was seen more than once but under ten times. V is TRBV7-2 and J is TRBJ1-1; D unresolved. CDR3 length: 15 residues. Germline V gene lookup returns CDR1 SGHTA and CDR2 FQGNSA. Trimming removed 3 bases from V and 0 bases from J, with 11 bases in between. CDR3 coding DNA: TGTGCCAGCAGCTTCGGTTGGATCATGAACACTGAAGCTTTCTTT. The encoded protein is CASSFGWIMNTEAFF. The whole variable domain, filled in from reference TRBV7-2 and TRBJ1-1, reads GAGVSQSPSNKVTEKGKDVELRCDPISGHTALYWYRQSLGQGLEFLIYFQGNSAPDKSGLPSDRFSAERTGGSVSTLTIQRTQQEDSAVYLCASSFGWIMNTEAFFGQGTRLTVV.

To note about this clonotype: Germline and junction disagree at one end, which may indicate a read error. The chain links TRBV5-4 to TRBJ2-1, with D possibly matching TRBD1 (6 bases). The CDR3 totals 15 residues. Germline CDR1 and CDR2: SGHNT and YYREEE (reference sequence). CDR3 bases: TGTGCCAGCAGCTCCGGGACAACCTCCTACAATGAGCTGTTCTTC. It translates to CASSSGTTSYNELFF.

A few counts support this clonotype. This chain joins TRBV7-2 and TRBJ1-4; D unresolved. Germline-derived CDR1 and CDR2 are SGHTA and FQGNSA. This CDR3 spans 16 amino acids. V was trimmed by 1 base and J by 7 bases, leaving 16 bases between them. As DNA, the CDR3 is TGTGCCAGCAGCTTAGTTCCCCGTTCCGGGGTTGAAAAACTGTTTTTT. This translates into CASSLVPRSGVEKLFF. Filled out from reference TRBV7-2 and TRBJ1-4, the complete variable domain reads GAGVSQSPSNKVTEKGKDVELRCDPISGHTALYWYRQSLGQGLEFLIYFQGNSAPDKSGLPSDRFSAERTGGSVSTLTIQRTQQEDSAVYLCASSLVPRSGVEKLFFGSGTQLSVL.

This clonotype has more than one count but fewer than ten. This rearrangement joins TRBV6-2 or TRBV6-3 to TRBJ2-1, with TRBD1 identical over 8 bases. The CDR3 has 14 residues. Trimming took 5 bases from V and 9 from J; bases not matched to a gene: 9. CDR1 MNHEY and CDR2 SVGEGT come from the germline V gene. The chain's CDR3 is CASSTRDRLREQFF. The CDR3 nucleotides read TGTGCCAGCAGTACCAGGGACAGGCTTCGTGAGCAGTTCTTC.

This clonotype was seen more than once but under ten times. This chain connects TRBV5-5 to TRBJ2-5; no clear D. V lost 0 bases to trimming and J lost 2 bases, with 14 bases between them. The CDR3 is made up of 16 amino acids. In germline, CDR1 is SGHKS, CDR2 YYEKEE (reference sequence). CDR3 sequence: CASSLGYTRPQETQYF. The CDR3 DNA sequence: TGTGCCAGCAGCTTGGGGTATACGAGACCTCAAGAGACCCAGTACTTC.

Only one count was recorded for this clonotype. The chain combines TRBV9 with TRBJ2-7, with 9 bases that match TRBD2. The CDR3 runs to 16 residues. The V gene end was trimmed by 4 bases and the J gene end by 1 base; junction bases not matched to a gene: 9. Germline CDR1 is SGDLS and CDR2 is YYNGEE. CDR3 protein: CASSSRSLAGSYEQYF. CDR3 nucleotide sequence: TGTGCCAGCAGCAGCCGCTCGCTAGCGGGATCCTACGAGCAGTACTTC.

The CDR3 is CASSPTRGGEMYEQYF. The CDR3 nucleotides read TGTGCCAGCAGCCCAACGCGGGGGGGTGAAATGTACGAGCAGTACTTC. The chain links TRBV7-2 to TRBJ2-7, with 9 bases aligning to TRBD2. The CDR3 loop spans 16 amino acids. The J segment lost 4 bases and the V segment lost 5 bases, leaving 12 bases of the junction unmatched. Germline V gene lookup returns CDR1 SGHTA and CDR2 FQGNSA.

The table lists this clonotype with a few counts. A read error is possible here, since a much larger clone lies one base away. This sequence joins TRBV2 and TRBJ2-2; 8 bases are shared with TRBD2. The V gene's germline CDR1 is SNHLY and CDR2 FYNNEI. The V segment lost 8 bases and the J segment 7 bases; nucleotides outside the gene matches: 21. The CDR3 covers 18 residues. The CDR3, as DNA: TGTGCCAGCTGTCCCCAAGTCGGAGCGGGAGTGAGGAACGGGGAGCTGTTTTTT. This sequence encodes CASCPQVGAGVRNGELFF.

This clonotype was seen a handful of times. The rearrangement links TRBV20-1 to TRBJ2-3; D not certain. The CDR3 runs to 15 residues. Deletions cut 6 bases from V and 2 bases from J, with 18 bases between. Germline V gives CDR1 DFQATT, CDR2 SNEGSKA (reference sequence). Written as DNA, the CDR3 is TGCAGTGCCTCCCATACGAGAACGAACACAGATACGCAGTATTTT. Translated: CSASHTRTNTDTQYF.

This clonotype has more than one count but fewer than ten. The CDR3 DNA reads as TGTGCCAGCAGTTACCCGTGGACAGAATCGCTAGTTTACAATGAGCAGTTCTTC. Protein: CASSYPWTESLVYNEQFF. The rearrangement links TRBV6-2 or TRBV6-3 to TRBJ2-1; tentative D call: TRBD1 (6 bases). The CDR3 spans 18 residues. With 2 bases removed from V and 4 bases from J, the gap between germline ends came to 21 bases. Per germline, CDR1 MNHEY and CDR2 SVGEGT.

This clonotype was seen only a few times. The rearrangement links TRBV5-1 to TRBJ2-1; 12 positions agree with TRBD2. Germline CDR1 is SGHRS and CDR2 is YFSETQ. The CDR3 is 17 residues long. J was trimmed by 0 bases and V by 0 bases; bases with no gene match: 1. The CDR3 region is CASSLVTSGSSYNEQFF. In DNA, the CDR3 is TGCGCCAGCAGCTTGGTGACTAGCGGGAGCTCCTACAATGAGCAGTTCTTC.